This TCR beta chain was recorded in a study of T cell repertoires in cytomegalovirus infection. This clonotype was observed a few times. What it binds is unknown. TCRdb processed the reads anew with MiXCR; each CDR3 protein has one entry. The sample comprises 830,000 or so distinct CDR3 sequences, 32% of which are singletons, and roughly 12% rests with the top ten. The sequence was obtained from a human donor in good health (CMV status not recorded). Some clones in this sample may be carry-over from other donors' samples. Here the sequenced sample was cultured CD8+ T cells from PBMCs, taken from culture after CMV antigen stimulation.

CDR3 sequence: CASSLIWTSKETQYF. CDR3 DNA: TGTGCCAGCAGCTTGATATGGACTAGTAAAGAGACCCAGTACTTC. This chain connects TRBV7-6 to TRBJ2-5, with 7 nucleotides matching TRBD2. Germline V lookup: CDR1 SGHVS, CDR2 FNYEAQ. Trimming removed 3 bases from V and 3 bases from J; junction bases left unmatched: 7. CDR3 length equals 15 residues. The full variable domain, rest sourced from reference TRBV7-6 and TRBJ2-5, is GAGVSQSPRYKVTKRGQDVALRCDPISGHVSLYWYRQALGQGPEFLTYFNYEAQQDKSGLPNDRFSAERPEGSISTLTIQRTEQRDSAMYRCASSLIWTSKETQYFGPGTRLLVL.